This is a list of T cell receptor beta chains from one sample in a study of somatic mutations in cytotoxic T cells in rheumatoid arthritis. Sequencing used immunoSEQ multiplex PCR; TCRdb keeps in-frame clones, though not all of them. The sample lists approximately 16,000 clones; around 70% were seen once. Sequencing was performed on CD8+ T cells sorted from blood. These receptors all stem from an adult with rheumatoid arthritis. CDR3s include the opening cysteine and the closing phenylalanine or tryptophan. Each record gives: J gene, V gene, D gene, CDR3 protein. D genes are given only for firm matches.

j_gene: TRBJ1-5
v_gene: TRBV30
d_gene: -
CDR3aa: CAWSLDWDQPQHF

j_gene: TRBJ2-7
v_gene: TRBV5-6
d_gene: -
CDR3aa: CASSTDTMTYEQYF

j_gene: TRBJ1-4
v_gene: TRBV6-4
d_gene: -
CDR3aa: CASRATGPVDEKLFF

j_gene: TRBJ2-2
v_gene: TRBV7-9
d_gene: -
CDR3aa: CASSFPVPPAVLNTGELFF

j_gene: TRBJ1-3
v_gene: TRBV5-1
d_gene: -
CDR3aa: CASSEVPPDSSGNTIYF

j_gene: TRBJ2-1
v_gene: TRBV13
d_gene: TRBD2
CDR3aa: CASSLEWRGGRDEQFF

j_gene: TRBJ1-1
v_gene: TRBV5-1
d_gene: TRBD1
CDR3aa: CASSLTGGNTEAFF

j_gene: TRBJ1-1
v_gene: TRBV5-6
d_gene: -
CDR3aa: CASSGDIMNTEAFF

j_gene: TRBJ2-5
v_gene: TRBV19
d_gene: -
CDR3aa: CASTPPGRGEKTQYF

j_gene: TRBJ2-7
v_gene: TRBV27
d_gene: -
CDR3aa: CASSPSHLYEQYF

j_gene: TRBJ1-5
v_gene: TRBV5-1
d_gene: TRBD1
CDR3aa: CASSWTGAQPQHF

j_gene: TRBJ1-2
v_gene: TRBV15
d_gene: -
CDR3aa: CATSSGQSYGYTF

j_gene: TRBJ2-1
v_gene: TRBV19
d_gene: -
CDR3aa: CASRVDEGAGNEQFF

j_gene: TRBJ1-2
v_gene: TRBV7-2
d_gene: TRBD1
CDR3aa: CASSSGQGAYGYTF

j_gene: TRBJ1-6
v_gene: TRBV7-8
d_gene: -
CDR3aa: CASSLVIGNSPLHF

j_gene: TRBJ1-2
v_gene: TRBV4-3
d_gene: TRBD1
CDR3aa: CASSPTTGDYGYTF